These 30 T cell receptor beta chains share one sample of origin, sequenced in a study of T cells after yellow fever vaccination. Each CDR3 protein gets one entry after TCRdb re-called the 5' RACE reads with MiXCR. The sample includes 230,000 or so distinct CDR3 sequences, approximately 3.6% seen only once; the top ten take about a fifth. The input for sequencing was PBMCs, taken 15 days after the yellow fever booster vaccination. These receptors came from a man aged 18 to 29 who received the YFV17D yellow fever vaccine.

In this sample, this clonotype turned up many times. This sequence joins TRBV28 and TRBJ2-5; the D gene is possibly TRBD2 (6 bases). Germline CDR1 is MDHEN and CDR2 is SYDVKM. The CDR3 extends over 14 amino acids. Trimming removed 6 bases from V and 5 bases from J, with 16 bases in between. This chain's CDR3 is CASSGTSQGETQYF. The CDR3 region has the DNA TGTGCCAGCAGCGGGACTTCCCAAGGCGAGACCCAGTACTTC.

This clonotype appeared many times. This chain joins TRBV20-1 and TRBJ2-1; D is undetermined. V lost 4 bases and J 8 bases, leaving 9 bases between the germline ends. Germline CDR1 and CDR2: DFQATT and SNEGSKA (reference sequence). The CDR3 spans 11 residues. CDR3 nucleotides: TGCAGTGCTACCTTCGCGGATGAGCAGTTCTTC. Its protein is CSATFADEQFF.

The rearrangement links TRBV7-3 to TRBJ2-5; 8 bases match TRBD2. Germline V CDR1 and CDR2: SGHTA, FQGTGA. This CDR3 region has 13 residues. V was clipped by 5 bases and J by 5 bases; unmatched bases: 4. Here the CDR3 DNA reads TGTGCCAGCAGCACCCTAGCGGGCGAGACCCAGTACTTC. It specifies CASSTLAGETQYF.

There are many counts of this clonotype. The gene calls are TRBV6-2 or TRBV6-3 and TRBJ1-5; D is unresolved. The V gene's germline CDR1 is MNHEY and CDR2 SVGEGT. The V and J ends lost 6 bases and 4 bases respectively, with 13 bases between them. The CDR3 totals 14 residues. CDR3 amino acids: CASSQWSANQPQHF. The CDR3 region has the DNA TGTGCCAGCAGCCAATGGTCGGCTAATCAGCCCCAGCATTTT.

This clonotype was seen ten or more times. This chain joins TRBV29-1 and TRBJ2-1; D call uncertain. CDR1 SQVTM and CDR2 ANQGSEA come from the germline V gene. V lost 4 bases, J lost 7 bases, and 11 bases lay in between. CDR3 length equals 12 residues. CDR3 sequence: CSVVRVGNEQFF. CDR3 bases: TGCAGCGTTGTTCGGGTTGGGAATGAGCAGTTCTTC.

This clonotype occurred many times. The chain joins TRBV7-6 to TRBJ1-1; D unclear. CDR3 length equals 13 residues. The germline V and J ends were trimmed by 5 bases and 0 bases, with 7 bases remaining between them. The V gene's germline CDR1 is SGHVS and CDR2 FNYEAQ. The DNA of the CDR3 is TGTGCCAGCAGCCGGGATGTGAACACTGAAGCTTTCTTT. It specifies CASSRDVNTEAFF.

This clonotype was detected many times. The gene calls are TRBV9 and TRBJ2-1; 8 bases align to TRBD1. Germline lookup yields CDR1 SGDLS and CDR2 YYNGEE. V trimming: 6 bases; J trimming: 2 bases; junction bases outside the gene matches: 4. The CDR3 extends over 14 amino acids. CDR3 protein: CASTPQGAYNEQFF. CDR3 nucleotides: TGTGCCAGCACCCCACAGGGGGCCTACAATGAGCAGTTCTTC.

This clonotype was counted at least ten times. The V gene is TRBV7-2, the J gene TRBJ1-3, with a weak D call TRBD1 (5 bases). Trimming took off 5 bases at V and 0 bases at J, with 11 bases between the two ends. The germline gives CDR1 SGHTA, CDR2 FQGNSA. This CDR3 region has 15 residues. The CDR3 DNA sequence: TGTGCCAGCAGCATTGGACAATTCTCTGGAAACACCATATATTTT. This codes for CASSIGQFSGNTIYF.

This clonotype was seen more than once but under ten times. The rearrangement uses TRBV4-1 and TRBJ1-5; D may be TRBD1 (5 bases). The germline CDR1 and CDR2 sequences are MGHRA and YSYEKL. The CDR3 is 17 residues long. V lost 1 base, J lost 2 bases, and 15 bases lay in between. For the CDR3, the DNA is TGCGCCAGCAGCCAAGTCTTAACAGGAGGCGGCAATCAGCCCCAGCATTTT. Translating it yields CASSQVLTGGGNQPQHF.

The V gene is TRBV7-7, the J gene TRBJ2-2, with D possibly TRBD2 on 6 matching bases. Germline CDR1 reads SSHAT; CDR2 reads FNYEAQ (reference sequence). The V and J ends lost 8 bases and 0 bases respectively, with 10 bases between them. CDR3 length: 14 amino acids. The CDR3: CASAAGPNTGELFF. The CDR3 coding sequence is TGTGCCAGCGCTGCGGGGCCGAACACCGGGGAGCTGTTTTTT.

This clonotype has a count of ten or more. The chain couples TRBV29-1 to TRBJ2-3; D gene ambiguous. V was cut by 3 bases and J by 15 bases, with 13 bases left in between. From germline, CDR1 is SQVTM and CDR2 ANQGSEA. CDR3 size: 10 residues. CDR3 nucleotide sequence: TGCAGCGTTGAGTTCCCGACCACTTATTTT. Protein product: CSVEFPTTYF.

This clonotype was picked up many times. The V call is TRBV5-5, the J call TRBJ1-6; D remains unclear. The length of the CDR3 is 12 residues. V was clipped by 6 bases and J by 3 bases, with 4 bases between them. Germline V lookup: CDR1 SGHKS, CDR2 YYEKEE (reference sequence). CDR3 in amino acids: CASTNYNSPLHF. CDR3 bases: TGTGCCAGCACCAACTATAATTCACCCCTCCACTTT. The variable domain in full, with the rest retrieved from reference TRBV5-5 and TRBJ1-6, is DAGVTQSPTHLIKTRGQQVTLRCSPISGHKSVSWYQQVLGQGPQFIFQYYEKEERGRGNFPDRFSARQFPNYSSELNVNALLLGDSALYLCASTNYNSPLHFGNGTRLTVT.

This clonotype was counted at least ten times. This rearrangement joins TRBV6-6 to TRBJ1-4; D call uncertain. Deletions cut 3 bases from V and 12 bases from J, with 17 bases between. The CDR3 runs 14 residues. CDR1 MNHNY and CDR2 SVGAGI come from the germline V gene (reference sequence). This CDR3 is CASSYPKPGEELFF. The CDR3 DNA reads TGTGCCAGCAGTTATCCGAAGCCCGGGGAGGAACTGTTTTTT.

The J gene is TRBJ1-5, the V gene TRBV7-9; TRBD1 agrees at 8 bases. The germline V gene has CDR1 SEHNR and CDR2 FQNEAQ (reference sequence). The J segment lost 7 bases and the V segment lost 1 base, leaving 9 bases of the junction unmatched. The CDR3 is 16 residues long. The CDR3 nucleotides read TGTGCCAGCAGCTTAGACGACAACAGGGGGGAACAGCCCCAGCATTTT. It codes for CASSLDDNRGEQPQHF.

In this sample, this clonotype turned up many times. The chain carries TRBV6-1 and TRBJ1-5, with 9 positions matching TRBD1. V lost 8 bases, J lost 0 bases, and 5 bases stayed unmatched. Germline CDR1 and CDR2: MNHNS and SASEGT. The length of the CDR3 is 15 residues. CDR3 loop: CASGQGTNSNQPQHF. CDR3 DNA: TGTGCCAGCGGACAGGGGACAAATAGCAATCAGCCCCAGCATTTT.

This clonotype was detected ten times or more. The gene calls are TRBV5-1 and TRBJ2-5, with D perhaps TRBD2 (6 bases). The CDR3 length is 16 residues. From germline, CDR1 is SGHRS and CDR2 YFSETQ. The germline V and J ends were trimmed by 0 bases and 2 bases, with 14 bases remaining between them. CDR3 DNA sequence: TGCGCCAGCAGCTTGGTCCCGCAAGGGAGGCAAGAGACCCAGTACTTC. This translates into CASSLVPQGRQETQYF.

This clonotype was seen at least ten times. CDR3 sequence (DNA): TGTGCCAGCAGATCTGACAGGGAGAACACTGAAGCTTTCTTT. The encoded protein is CASRSDRENTEAFF. This chain uses TRBV6-5 with TRBJ1-1; 7 positions agree with TRBD1. Trimming at V came to 6 bases and at J to 1 base, leaving 5 bases not matched to a gene. This CDR3 region has 14 residues. Germline loops: CDR1 MNHEY, CDR2 SVGAGI.

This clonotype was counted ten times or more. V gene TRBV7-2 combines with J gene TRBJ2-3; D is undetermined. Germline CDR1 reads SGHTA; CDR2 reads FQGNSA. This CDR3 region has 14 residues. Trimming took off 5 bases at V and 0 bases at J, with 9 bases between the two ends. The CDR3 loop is CASSTYLSTDTQYF. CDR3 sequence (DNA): TGTGCCAGCAGCACATACTTAAGCACAGATACGCAGTATTTT.

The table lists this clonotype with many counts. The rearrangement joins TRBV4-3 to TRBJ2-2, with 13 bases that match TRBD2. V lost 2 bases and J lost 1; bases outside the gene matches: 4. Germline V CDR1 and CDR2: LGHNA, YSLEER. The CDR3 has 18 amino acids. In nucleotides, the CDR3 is TGCGCCAGCAGCCAATGGACTAGCGGGGGTAGGAACACCGGGGAGCTGTTTTTT. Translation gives CASSQWTSGGRNTGELFF.

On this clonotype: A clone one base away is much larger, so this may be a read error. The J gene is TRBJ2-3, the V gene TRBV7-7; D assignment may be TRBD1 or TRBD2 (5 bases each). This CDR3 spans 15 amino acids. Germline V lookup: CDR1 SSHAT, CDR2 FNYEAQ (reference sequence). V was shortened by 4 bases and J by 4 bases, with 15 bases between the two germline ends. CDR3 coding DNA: TGTGCCAGCAGCTGGGGCGCCCCCGGGGCAGATACGCAGTATTTT. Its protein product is CASSWGAPGADTQYF.

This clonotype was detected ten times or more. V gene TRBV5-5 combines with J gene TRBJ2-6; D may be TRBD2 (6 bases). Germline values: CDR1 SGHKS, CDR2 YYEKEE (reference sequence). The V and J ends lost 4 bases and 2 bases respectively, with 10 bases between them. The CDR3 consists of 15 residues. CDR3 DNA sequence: TGTGCCAGCAGCGGAGGGACGGCTGGGGCCAACGTCCTGACTTTC. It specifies CASSGGTAGANVLTF. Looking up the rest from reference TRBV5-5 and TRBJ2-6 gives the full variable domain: DAGVTQSPTHLIKTRGQQVTLRCSPISGHKSVSWYQQVLGQGPQFIFQYYEKEERGRGNFPDRFSARQFPNYSSELNVNALLLGDSALYLCASSGGTAGANVLTFGAGSRLTVL.

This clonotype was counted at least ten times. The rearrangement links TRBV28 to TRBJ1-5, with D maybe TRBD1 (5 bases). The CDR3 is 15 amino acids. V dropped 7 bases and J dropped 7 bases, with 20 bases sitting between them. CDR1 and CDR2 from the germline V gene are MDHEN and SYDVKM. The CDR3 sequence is CASTLIQGLGQPQHF. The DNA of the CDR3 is TGTGCCAGCACCCTAATCCAGGGACTCGGACAGCCCCAGCATTTT.

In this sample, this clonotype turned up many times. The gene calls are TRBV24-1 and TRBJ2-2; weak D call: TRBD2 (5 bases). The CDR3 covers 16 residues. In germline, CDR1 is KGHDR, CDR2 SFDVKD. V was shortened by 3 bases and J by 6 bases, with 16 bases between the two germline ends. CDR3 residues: CATSDVGRSGAGELFF. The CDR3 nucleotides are TGTGCCACCAGTGATGTTGGGAGATCGGGCGCCGGGGAGCTGTTTTTT.

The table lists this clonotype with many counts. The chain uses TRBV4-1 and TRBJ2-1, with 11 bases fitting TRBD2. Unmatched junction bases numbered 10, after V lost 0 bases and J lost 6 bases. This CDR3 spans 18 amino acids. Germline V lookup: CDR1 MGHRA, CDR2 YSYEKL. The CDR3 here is CASSQEGPGLAALNEQFF. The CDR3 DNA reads TGCGCCAGCAGCCAAGAGGGGCCGGGACTAGCGGCACTCAATGAGCAGTTCTTC.

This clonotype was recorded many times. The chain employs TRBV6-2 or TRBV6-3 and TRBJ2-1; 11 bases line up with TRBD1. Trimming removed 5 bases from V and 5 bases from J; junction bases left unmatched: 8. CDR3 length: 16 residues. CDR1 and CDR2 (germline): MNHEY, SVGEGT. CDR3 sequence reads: CASSPFPGQGDNEQFF. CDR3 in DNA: TGTGCCAGCAGTCCATTTCCGGGACAGGGGGACAATGAGCAGTTCTTC.

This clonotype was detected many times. CDR3 amino acids: CATSREIDSTPSSNEQFF. DNA of the CDR3: TGTGCCACCAGCAGAGAGATAGACTCCACACCATCTTCCAATGAGCAGTTCTTC. The V call is TRBV15, the J call TRBJ2-1; D uncertain. Trimming cost V 0 bases and J 6 bases, with 21 bases left between them. Germline loops: CDR1 LNHNV, CDR2 YYDKDF (reference sequence). The CDR3 is 18 amino acids.

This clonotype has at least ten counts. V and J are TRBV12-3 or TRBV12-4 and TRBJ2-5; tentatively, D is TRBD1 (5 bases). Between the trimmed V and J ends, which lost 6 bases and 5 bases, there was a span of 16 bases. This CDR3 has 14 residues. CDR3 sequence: CASRRDSPRETQYF. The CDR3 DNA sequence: TGTGCCAGCAGGAGAGACAGTCCTCGGGAGACCCAGTACTTC.

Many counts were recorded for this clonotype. The CDR3 sequence is CASTVAAGHFPHYEQYV. In DNA, the CDR3 is TGTGCCAGCACTGTCGCAGCGGGACACTTTCCCCACTACGAGCAGTACGTC. This chain links TRBV6-4 with TRBJ2-7, with D possibly being TRBD2 (7 bases). V was clipped by 7 bases and J by 3 bases, with 25 bases between them. The CDR3 spans 17 residues. Germline loops: CDR1 MRHNA, CDR2 SNTAGT.

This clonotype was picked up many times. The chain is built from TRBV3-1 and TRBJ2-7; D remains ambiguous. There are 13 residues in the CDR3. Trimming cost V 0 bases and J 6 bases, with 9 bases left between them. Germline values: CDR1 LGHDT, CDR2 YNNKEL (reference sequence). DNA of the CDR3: TGTGCCAGCAGCCAAGAACTGTTGTTCGAGCAGTACTTC. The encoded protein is CASSQELLFEQYF.

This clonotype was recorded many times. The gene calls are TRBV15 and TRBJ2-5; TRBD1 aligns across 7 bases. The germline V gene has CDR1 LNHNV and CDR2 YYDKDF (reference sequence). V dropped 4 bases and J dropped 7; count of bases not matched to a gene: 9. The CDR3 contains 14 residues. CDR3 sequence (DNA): TGTGCCACCAGCATATCAAACAGGGGTTCGACCCAGTACTTC. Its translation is CATSISNRGSTQYF.